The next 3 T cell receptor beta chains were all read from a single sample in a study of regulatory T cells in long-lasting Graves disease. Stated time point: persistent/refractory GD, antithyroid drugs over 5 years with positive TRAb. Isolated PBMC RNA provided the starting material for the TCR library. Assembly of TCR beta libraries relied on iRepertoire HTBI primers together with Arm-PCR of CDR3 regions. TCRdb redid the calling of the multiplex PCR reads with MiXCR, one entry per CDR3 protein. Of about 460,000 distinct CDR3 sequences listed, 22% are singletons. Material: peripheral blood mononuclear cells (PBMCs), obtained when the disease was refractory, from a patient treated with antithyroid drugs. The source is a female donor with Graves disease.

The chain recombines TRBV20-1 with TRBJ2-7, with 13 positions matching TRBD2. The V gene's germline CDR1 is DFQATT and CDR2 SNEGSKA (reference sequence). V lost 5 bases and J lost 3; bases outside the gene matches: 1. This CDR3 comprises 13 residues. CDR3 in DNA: TGCAGTGCTTGGACTAGCGGGAGCTACGAGCAGTACTTC. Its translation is CSAWTSGSYEQYF.

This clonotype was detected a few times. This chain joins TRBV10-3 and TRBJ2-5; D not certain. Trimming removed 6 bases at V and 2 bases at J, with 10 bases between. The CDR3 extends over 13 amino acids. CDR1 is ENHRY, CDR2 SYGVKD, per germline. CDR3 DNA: TGTGCCATCAGCTACAGTTCTCAAGAGACCCAGTACTTC. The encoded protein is CAISYSSQETQYF.

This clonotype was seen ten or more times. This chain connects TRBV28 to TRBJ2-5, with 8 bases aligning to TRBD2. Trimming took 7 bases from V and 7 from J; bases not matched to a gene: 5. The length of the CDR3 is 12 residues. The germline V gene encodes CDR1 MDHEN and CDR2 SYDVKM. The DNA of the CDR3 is TGTGCCAGCACGGGACTAGTAGGGACCCAGTACTTC. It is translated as CASTGLVGTQYF.